This section outlines one TCR beta chain sequence together with its context. Repertoires were generated with immunoSEQ multiplex PCR, while TCRdb's copy carries only in-frame clones and drops some. The sample shows 28,000 or so clones, about 90% of them seen only once. These data originate in a study of blood T cell repertoires in COVID-19. Study as a whole: Whether acute or convalescent, the COVID-19 samples came from the United States, Italy and Spain.

This CDR3 contains 15 residues. V shed 0 bases and J shed 2 bases, with 11 bases lying between them. Germline V gene data show CDR1 as MDHEN and CDR2 as SYDVKM. The sequenced sample was peripheral blood. The sequence was obtained from a man between 65 and 85 years old with acute or convalescent COVID-19. The chain has TRBV28 and TRBJ2-7; the D gene is possibly TRBD1 (6 bases). In DNA, the CDR3 is TGTGCCAGCAGTTTATGGGCAGGGGTAGCCTACGAGCAGTACTTC. Amino acids: CASSLWAGVAYEQYF. Full variable domain (missing parts from reference TRBV28 and TRBJ2-7): DVKVTQSSRYLVKRTGEKVFLECVQDMDHENMFWYRQDPGLGLRLIYFSYDVKMKEKGDIPEGYSVSREKKERFSLILESASTNQTSMYLCASSLWAGVAYEQYFGPGTRLTVT.